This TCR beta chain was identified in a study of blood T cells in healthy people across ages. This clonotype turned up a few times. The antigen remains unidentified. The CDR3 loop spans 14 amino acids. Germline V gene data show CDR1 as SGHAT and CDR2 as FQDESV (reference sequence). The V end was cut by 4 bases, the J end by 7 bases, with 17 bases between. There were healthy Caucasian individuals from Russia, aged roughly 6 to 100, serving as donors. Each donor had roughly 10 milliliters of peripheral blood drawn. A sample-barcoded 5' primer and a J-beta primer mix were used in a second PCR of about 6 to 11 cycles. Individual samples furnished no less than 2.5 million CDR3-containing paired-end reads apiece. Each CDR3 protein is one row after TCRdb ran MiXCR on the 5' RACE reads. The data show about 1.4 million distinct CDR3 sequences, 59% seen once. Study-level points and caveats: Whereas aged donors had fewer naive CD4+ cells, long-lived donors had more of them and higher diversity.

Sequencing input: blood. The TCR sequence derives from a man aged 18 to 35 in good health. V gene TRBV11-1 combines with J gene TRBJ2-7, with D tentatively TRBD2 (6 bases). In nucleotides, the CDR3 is TGTGCCAGCAGCTCCACCGGGACTCTAAGGGAGCAGTACTTC. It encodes CASSSTGTLREQYF.